Included here is one T cell receptor beta chain sequence, with context. Its antigen remains unidentified. The CDR3 runs 12 residues. Trimming stripped 3 bases from V and 6 bases from J, with 5 bases between. In germline, CDR1 is SGHTA, CDR2 FQGTGA. This sample was taken from a study of shared clonotypes between healthy human individuals. Whole-study context: For every donor, three CD4 naive, three CD4 memory, two CD8 naive and one CD8 memory plates were used.

Positively selected for CCR7, the CD45RO-negative cells used as naive CD8 cells excluded terminally differentiated effector memory CD45RA+ cells. Study-level results: Although depth was large, rarefaction showed that sequencing of the sorted subsets was incomplete. Generation probabilities of non-shared clonotypes were lower (relative to those shared by all four donors).

The method was immunoSEQ multiplex PCR; TCRdb's version includes in-frame clones alone and lacks a portion of them. Of roughly 2,000,000 clones listed, roughly 95% are singletons. The sample taken for sequencing was naive CD8+ T cells from PBMCs. The clonotype was recovered from a young man in good health. Some clones in this sample may be carry-over from other donors' samples. This chain joins TRBV7-3 and TRBJ2-2; D remains unclear. The DNA for the CDR3 is TGTGCCAGCAGCTTGTCGTCCGGGGAGCTGTTTTTT. This codes for CASSLSSGELFF.